This T cell receptor (beta chain) appears in the sequencing data of a study of radiotherapy plus CTLA-4 blockade in lung cancer. Study-level information: Disease control was seen in about 34% of patients, objective responses in approximately 19%.

The method was immunoSEQ multiplex PCR; TCRdb's version includes in-frame clones alone and lacks a portion of them. The top ten hold 4% to 5% of the sample, which has fewer than 65,000 clones, approximately 85% seen once. This TCR came from a human donor with non-small cell lung cancer whose response to radiotherapy plus ipilimumab could not be evaluated. Sequenced material: peripheral blood, taken from a patient treated with radiotherapy plus ipilimumab.

DNA of the CDR3: TGTGCCACCGCTAGCGGAGGGGAGCAGTTCTTC. This sequence encodes CATASGGEQFF. The V and J genes are TRBV10-3 and TRBJ2-1; 7 positions agree with TRBD2. The V segment lost 10 bases and the J segment 10 bases; nucleotides outside the gene matches: 7. From germline, CDR1 is ENHRY and CDR2 SYGVKD. This CDR3 is 11 amino acids long.